The 8 T cell receptor beta chains reported below all come from one sample, sequenced in a study of cytomegalovirus exposure and HLA in healthy donors. PCR involved 60 Vbeta and 13 Jbeta primers. Profiled with immunoSEQ multiplex PCR; TCRdb holds only in-frame clones, not every one. Of 150,000 to 160,000 clones in the sample, approximately 72% were seen once. The sample taken for sequencing was PBMCs. Receptors originate from a man aged 18-30 years in good health and CMV-seronegative.

In regard to this clone: The DNA is left out, because the CDR3 cannot be placed on it with certainty; the CDR3 is given as TCRdb lists it. The chain has TRBV21-1 and TRBJ1-1. TRBV21-1 is assigned pseudogene status. From its first to its last residue, the CDR3 has 12 amino acids. CDR3 sequence reads: CASSKWGGGAFF.

Concerning this clone itself: Other DNA sequences in this specimen translate into the identical CDR3. V gene TRBV18 combines with J gene TRBJ1-5; weak D call: TRBD1 (5 bases). Trimming removed 0 bases at V and 2 bases at J, with 5 bases between. The CDR3 loop spans 14 amino acids. The germline gives CDR1 KGHSH, CDR2 LQKENI. The CDR3 nucleotides read TGTGCCAGCTCACCACCAGGGGGCAATCAGCCCCAGCATTTT. Translating gives CASSPPGGNQPQHF. Full variable domain (outside the CDR3, taken from reference TRBV18 and TRBJ1-5): NAGVMQNPRHLVRRRGQEARLRCSPMKGHSHVYWYRQLPEEGLKFMVYLQKENIIDESGMPKERFSAEFPKEGPSILRIQQVVRGDSAAYFCASSPPGGNQPQHFGDGTRLSIL.

The V and J genes are TRBV5-1 and TRBJ1-6; unclear D gene. Germline V gene data show CDR1 as SGHRS and CDR2 as YFSETQ. Trimming stripped 0 bases from V and 14 bases from J, with 21 bases between. The CDR3 is 16 residues long. The CDR3 protein is CASSLAAGEAGKSLHF. The CDR3 bases are TGCGCCAGCAGCTTGGCCGCGGGAGAGGCAGGCAAATCCCTCCACTTT.

The V and J genes are TRBV6-1 and TRBJ1-5; D may be TRBD1 (5 bases). CDR1 is MNHNS, CDR2 SASEGT, per germline. Trimming cost V 5 bases and J 0 bases, with 11 bases left between them. The CDR3 runs to 15 residues. The CDR3: CASSQQGFSNQPQHF. CDR3 sequence (DNA): TGTGCCAGCAGTCAGCAGGGATTTAGCAATCAGCCCCAGCATTTT.

This chain joins TRBV27 and TRBJ1-2, with a weak D call TRBD1 (6 bases). From germline, CDR1 is MNHEY and CDR2 SMNVEV (reference sequence). Deletions cut 5 bases from V and 5 bases from J, with 12 bases between. This CDR3 contains 13 residues. This CDR3 reads CASSVQGAYGYTF. CDR3 sequence (DNA): TGTGCCAGCAGTGTACAGGGCGCTTATGGCTACACCTTC.

This clone appeared once. The gene calls are TRBV2 and TRBJ1-1; TRBD1 agrees at 7 bases. The CDR3 has 15 amino acids. Germline V gives CDR1 SNHLY, CDR2 FYNNEI. Trimming cost V 7 bases and J 0 bases; bases outside gene matches: 8. The CDR3 DNA reads as TGTGCCAGCACCGGGGACGGGACAGTGAACACTGAAGCTTTCTTT. The encoded protein is CASTGDGTVNTEAFF.

The V gene is TRBV7-3, the J gene TRBJ1-1, with D maybe TRBD1 (5 bases). Trimming removed 5 bases from V and 4 bases from J, with 8 bases in between. The CDR3 totals 12 residues. Germline V CDR1 and CDR2: SGHTA, FQGTGA. The CDR3 nucleotides read TGTGCCAGCAGCCACGGGGGCACTGAAGCTTTCTTT. This sequence encodes CASSHGGTEAFF.

This clone has just a few counts. The chain uses TRBV7-2 and TRBJ2-6, with 8 bases matching TRBD1. This CDR3 contains 19 residues. The V segment lost 2 bases and the J segment 0 bases; nucleotides outside the gene matches: 9. Germline V gene lookup returns CDR1 SGHTA and CDR2 FQGNSA. CDR3 sequence (DNA): TGTGCCAGCAGCTTACCCCGTGGACAGGGACTCTCTGGGGCCAACGTCCTGACTTTC. Protein product: CASSLPRGQGLSGANVLTF.